Shown below are 17 T cell receptor beta chains from a single sample sequenced in a study of cytotoxic CD8 clonotypes in ibrutinib-treated CLL. Assay used: immunoSEQ multiplex PCR; TCRdb lists only in-frame clones, some missing. This sample carries a few hundred thousand clones, 80% of them seen once, and the ten largest clones take roughly 7%. Sequences were derived from PBMCs, sampled before ibrutinib treatment. Receptor source: a human donor with chronic lymphocytic leukemia.

This clone was seen once. The V call is TRBV15, the J call TRBJ2-5, with D possibly being TRBD2 (5 bases). The germline CDR1 and CDR2 sequences are LNHNV and YYDKDF (reference sequence). The CDR3 length is 16 residues. Trimming stripped 1 base from V and 1 base from J, with 13 bases between. CDR3 sequence: CATSRAPSLVQETQYF. The CDR3 nucleotides read TGTGCCACCAGCAGAGCTCCTAGCCTTGTCCAAGAGACCCAGTACTTC.

The table lists this clone with a count of one. The chain employs TRBV7-9 and TRBJ2-1; TRBD1 might be the D (6 bases). CDR3 size: 15 residues. From germline, CDR1 is SEHNR and CDR2 FQNEAQ (reference sequence). V lost 5 bases to trimming and J lost 9 bases, with 20 bases between them. CDR3 sequence (DNA): TGTGCCAGCAGCCGGGGCCAGGGGCGAGGTCTTGAGCAGTTCTTC. Encoded protein: CASSRGQGRGLEQFF.

The chain carries TRBV7-8 and TRBJ2-7, with D maybe TRBD1 (5 bases). Germline values: CDR1 SGHVS, CDR2 FQNEAQ. The CDR3 covers 15 residues. V was cut by 2 bases and J by 6 bases, with 17 bases left in between. The CDR3 nucleotides read TGTGCCAGCAGCTTAATTACCCACGTAGGGGTCGAGCAGTACTTC. This codes for CASSLITHVGVEQYF.

Only a few counts were recorded for this clone. The V and J genes are TRBV27 and TRBJ2-2, with D tentatively TRBD2 (6 bases). V lost 4 bases and J lost 3, with 6 bases in between. This CDR3 spans 13 amino acids. Germline loops: CDR1 MNHEY, CDR2 SMNVEV (reference sequence). CDR3 sequence reads: CASSWGDTGELFF. The CDR3 nucleotides are TGTGCCAGCAGTTGGGGGGACACCGGGGAGCTGTTTTTT.

In its sample, this clone was seen a few times. The chain carries TRBV7-2 and TRBJ1-2; 10 bases match TRBD1. Germline-derived CDR1 and CDR2 are SGHTA and FQGNSA. V shed 3 bases and J 4 bases; nucleotides not matched to a gene: 5. CDR3 length: 15 amino acids. The DNA of the CDR3 is TGTGCCAGCAGCTTCCGGGACAGGGGTGTCTATGGCTACACCTTC. Residues: CASSFRDRGVYGYTF.

The rearrangement links TRBV6-5 to TRBJ2-1; maybe TRBD2 (6 bases). V lost 2 bases and J lost 5, with 7 bases in between. Germline V gives CDR1 MNHEY, CDR2 SVGAGI. This CDR3 has 13 amino acids. The CDR3 region is CASSYLANNEQFF. As DNA, the CDR3 is TGTGCCAGCAGTTACCTAGCGAACAATGAGCAGTTCTTC.

Points on this clone: One junction end does not reproduce the germline sequence, and a read error may be involved. This chain uses TRBV7-2 with TRBJ2-2, with D possibly being TRBD2 (6 bases). This CDR3 has 14 residues. Germline V gives CDR1 SGHTA, CDR2 FQGNSA. CDR3 amino acids: CASSMAGNSGELFF. The CDR3 nucleotides are TGTGCCAGCAGCATGGCGGGGAACTCCGGGGAGCTGTTTTTT.

This chain joins TRBV30 and TRBJ2-7; TRBD1 matches 11 bases. After removal of 1 base from V and 3 bases from J, the junction contained 2 bases not matched to a gene. The germline V gene has CDR1 GTSNPN and CDR2 SVGIG (reference sequence). CDR3 length equals 14 residues. As DNA, the CDR3 is TGTGCCTGGAGTGGAGGGACAGGGGGCTACGAGCAGTACTTC. Translated: CAWSGGTGGYEQYF.

The rearrangement links TRBV5-1 to TRBJ2-5, with D uncertain. The CDR3 is 16 amino acids. The germline V gene has CDR1 SGHRS and CDR2 YFSETQ. Between the trimmed V and J ends, which lost 3 bases and 1 base, there was a span of 16 bases. The CDR3 DNA follows: TGCGCCAGCAGCTCAAACCTAGGCCCTTTCCAAGAGACCCAGTACTTC. Its protein is CASSSNLGPFQETQYF.

This clone was found once. V usage is TRBV28 and J usage is TRBJ2-5; 11 positions match TRBD2. This CDR3 has 15 amino acids. J was trimmed by 5 bases and V by 4 bases; bases with no gene match: 6. The germline V gene encodes CDR1 MDHEN and CDR2 SYDVKM. The CDR3 bases are TGTGCCAGCAGTTCAATAGCGGGAGGGGCGGAGACCCAGTACTTC. It translates to CASSSIAGGAETQYF.

Of note for this clone: At one end, the junction sequence differs from germline, possibly due to a read error. This sequence joins TRBV5-1 and TRBJ2-2; weak D call: TRBD2 (7 bases). CDR1 SGHRS and CDR2 YFSETQ come from the germline V gene. This CDR3 has 17 residues. DNA for the CDR3: TGCGCCAACAGCCAGGGGAGGGCTCCCTCGAACACCGGGGAGCTGTTTTTT. Translating it yields CANSQGRAPSNTGELFF.

The V gene is TRBV2, the J gene TRBJ2-7, with D possibly called TRBD1 or TRBD2 (6 bases each). Deletions cut 6 bases from V and 0 bases from J, with 15 bases between. The germline V gene encodes CDR1 SNHLY and CDR2 FYNNEI. The CDR3 runs 15 residues. The CDR3 here is CASSWGGTSSYEQYF. The CDR3 nucleotides are TGTGCCAGCAGCTGGGGCGGGACATCCTCCTACGAGCAGTACTTC.

The rearrangement uses TRBV10-3 and TRBJ2-5; 10 bases map to TRBD1. The trim removed 3 bases at V and 5 bases at J, leaving 9 bases unmatched. Germline loops: CDR1 ENHRY, CDR2 SYGVKD. The CDR3 contains 16 residues. The CDR3, as DNA: TGTGCCATCAGTGACCGGGACAGGGGTAAGGCGGAGACCCAGTACTTC. It encodes CAISDRDRGKAETQYF.

The chain recombines TRBV9 with TRBJ1-1, with D possibly TRBD1 on 6 matching bases. Trimming removed 4 bases at V and 11 bases at J, with 18 bases between. The CDR3 has 13 amino acids. CDR1 and CDR2 from the germline V gene are SGDLS and YYNGEE. This chain's CDR3 is CASSPQQGADAFF. In DNA form, the CDR3 reads TGTGCCAGCAGCCCACAACAGGGAGCGGACGCTTTCTTT.

The V call is TRBV7-6, the J call TRBJ2-3; 10 bases map to TRBD2. CDR3 size: 16 residues. Losses at the gene ends were 5 bases for V and 6 bases for J; bases not matched to a gene: 11. The germline gives CDR1 SGHVS, CDR2 FNYEAQ. The CDR3 sequence: CASSPAASGSWDTQYF. The DNA of the CDR3 is TGTGCCAGCAGCCCCGCGGCTAGCGGGAGTTGGGATACGCAGTATTTT.

The V call is TRBV2, the J call TRBJ1-4, with D hard to call. This CDR3 spans 13 amino acids. V shed 3 bases and J shed 5 bases, with 7 bases lying between them. The germline CDR1 and CDR2 sequences are SNHLY and FYNNEI. Here the CDR3 reads CASSDRSNEKLFF. The DNA of the CDR3 is TGTGCCAGCAGTGACAGGTCAAATGAAAAACTGTTTTTT.

In the case of this clone: Other nucleotide sequences in the sample specify the same CDR3. The chain joins TRBV4-3 to TRBJ2-7; 10 positions match TRBD2. V shed 1 base and J 1 base; nucleotides not matched to a gene: 1. This CDR3 comprises 15 residues. Germline lookup yields CDR1 LGHNA and CDR2 YSLEER. DNA of the CDR3: TGCGCCAGCAGCCAAGTACTAGCGGGATCCTACGAGCAGTACTTC. Translating it yields CASSQVLAGSYEQYF.